The clone carrying this T cell receptor beta chain was recorded many times. Its specificity is not known. V was trimmed by 3 bases and J by 6 bases, leaving 9 bases between them. The CDR3 is 13 amino acids. This record belongs to a study of T cell repertoires in cytomegalovirus infection. TCRdb analysed the reads with MiXCR anew, one entry per CDR3 protein. The repertoire holds fewer than 200,000 distinct CDR3 sequences, about a tenth seen once, with about 4.6% in the top ten. Study-wide points: Clonotype analysis showed dominance of the ex vivo response by HLA-C-restricted CMV-specific TCR beta clonotypes.

This TCR was recovered from a human donor in good health (CMV status not recorded). Some clones in this sample may be carry-over from other donors' samples. V usage is TRBV12-3 or TRBV12-4 and J usage is TRBJ1-5; no clear D gene. Input material: PBMCs. The CDR3 region has the DNA TGTGCCAGCAGTTTGGATCAAGGTCAGCCCCAGCATTTT. It codes for CASSLDQGQPQHF.